The rows below give T cell receptor beta chains drawn from one sample of a study of blood T cell repertoires in COVID-19. This table comes from immunoSEQ multiplex PCR, and its TCRdb copy is limited to in-frame clones, with some not included. In the table there are about 110,000 clones, 88% of which are singletons. What was sequenced was peripheral blood. These receptors originate from a man aged 50-60 years with active or convalescent COVID-19. Both conserved end residues are trimmed from each CDR3.

v_gene	j_gene	CDR3aa
TRBV5-6	TRBJ2-7	ASSLRRISYEQY
TRBV6-5	TRBJ1-1	ASSYRYEAF
TRBV12-3/TRBV12-4	TRBJ2-7	ASRTGSAYEQY
TRBV20-1	TRBJ1-4	SAPFNEKLF
TRBV19	TRBJ1-4	ASSRSGQGIGKLF
TRBV27	TRBJ1-2	ASSFGRTTLGGYT
TRBV14	TRBJ2-5	ASSPGTGLETQY
TRBV28	TRBJ1-2	ASSLGQNYGYT
TRBV15	TRBJ2-7	ATSRQDRVRGYEQY
TRBV2	TRBJ1-2	ASSEARQGSGYT
TRBV12-3/TRBV12-4	TRBJ2-5	ASSFARQETQY
TRBV30	TRBJ2-5	AWSVRLGETQY
TRBV6-5	TRBJ2-5	ASSHNQETQY
TRBV19	TRBJ2-5	ASSTGQGYETQY
TRBV6-5	TRBJ1-5	ASSYLNQPQH
TRBV9	TRBJ2-2	ASSVVGGSTGELF
TRBV5-5	TRBJ2-5	ASSSRTGAQETQY
TRBV6-2/TRBV6-3	TRBJ1-2	ASNPGGTGGGYT
TRBV30	TRBJ2-1	ACRLDYYNEQF
TRBV19	TRBJ1-2	ASSMRQGPNYGYT
TRBV12-3/TRBV12-4	TRBJ2-2	ASSFGGGELF
TRBV14	TRBJ1-2	ASSQDWNSGYT
TRBV29-1	TRBJ2-7	SVWQNSYEQY
TRBV2	TRBJ2-3	ASRSGTKGDTDTQY
TRBV7-8	TRBJ1-6	ASSSGQGGSNSPLH
TRBV5-6	TRBJ2-3	ASIAPGLAGGPLTDTQY
TRBV6-1	TRBJ1-4	ASRRGINEKLF
TRBV5-1	TRBJ1-6	ASSAPDRGPSPLH
TRBV2	TRBJ2-1	ASSTSGSTYNEQF
TRBV7-6	TRBJ2-1	ASSSRSGSGSDNEQF
TRBV9	TRBJ1-3	ASSVEPGSGNTIY
TRBV19	TRBJ2-2	ASTTPGQKITGELF
TRBV19	TRBJ2-3	ASSIIQGQGTDTQY
TRBV11-3	TRBJ2-1	ASSRSYLSYNEQF
TRBV9	TRBJ2-7	ASSVQGQGYEQY
TRBV28	TRBJ2-7	ASNSGGAYEQY
TRBV18	TRBJ1-6	ASSPGAGNSPLH
TRBV7-7	TRBJ2-1	ASSSPWGGSSYNEQF
TRBV3-1/TRBV3-2	TRBJ2-3	ASSQGAGTIDTQY
TRBV7-2	TRBJ2-5	ASSSDRGYQETQY
TRBV6-6	TRBJ1-5	ASRLTYNQPQH
TRBV19	TRBJ1-1	ASSELDMNTEAF
TRBV7-2	TRBJ2-1	ASSPLSREVGNEQF
TRBV6-1	TRBJ1-4	ASSEAGGQNEKLF
TRBV18	TRBJ1-4	ASSPNRLATNEKLF
TRBV5-1	TRBJ1-1	ASSFGGEAF
TRBV30	TRBJ1-1	AWSLGGQAF
TRBV7-8	TRBJ1-2	ASTNLTGRGNGYT
TRBV6-5	TRBJ1-1	ASSYGGYTEAF
TRBV6-5	TRBJ2-3	ATWDRGVTDTQY
TRBV27	TRBJ2-5	ASSLWEGETQY